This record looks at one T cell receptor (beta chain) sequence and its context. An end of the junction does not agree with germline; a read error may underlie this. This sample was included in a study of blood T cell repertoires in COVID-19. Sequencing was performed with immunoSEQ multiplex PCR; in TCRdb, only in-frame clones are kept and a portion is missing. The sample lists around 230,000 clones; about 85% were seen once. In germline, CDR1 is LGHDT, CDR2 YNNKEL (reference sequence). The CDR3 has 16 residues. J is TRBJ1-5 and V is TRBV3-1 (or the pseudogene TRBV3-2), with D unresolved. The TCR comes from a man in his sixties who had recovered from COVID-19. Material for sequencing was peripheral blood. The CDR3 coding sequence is TGTGCCAGCAGCCAAGGCGGAATCTGGAGCAATCAGCCCCGGCATTTT. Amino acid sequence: CASSQGGIWSNQPRHF.